The clone carrying this TCR beta chain occurred once. Its target is not known. This sample is drawn from a study of cytomegalovirus exposure and HLA in healthy donors. Notes on the study in general: TCR beta chain V- and J-gene trimming was linked, in a later analysis, to a missense variant in DCLRE1C. When analyzed later, the rates of TCR association showed variation by HLA locus, with DRB1 the most and HLA-C the fewest.

The PCR ran on 60 Vbeta and 13 Jbeta primers. Method: immunoSEQ multiplex PCR; TCRdb's copy keeps in-frame clones and lacks some. Of 150,000 to 200,000 clones in the sample, 75% were seen once. The sequenced sample was PBMCs. This receptor was obtained from a male donor in good health and CMV-seronegative.

CDR3 residues: CASSYWTSGSTDTQYF. In nucleotides, the CDR3 is TGTGCCAGCAGTTACTGGACTAGCGGGAGTACAGATACGCAGTATTTT. This chain joins TRBV6-5 and TRBJ2-3, with 13 bases identical to TRBD2. With 1 base clipped from V and 3 bases from J, the junction kept 1 base outside the gene matches. CDR3 size: 16 residues. Germline CDR1 reads MNHEY; CDR2 reads SVGAGI.